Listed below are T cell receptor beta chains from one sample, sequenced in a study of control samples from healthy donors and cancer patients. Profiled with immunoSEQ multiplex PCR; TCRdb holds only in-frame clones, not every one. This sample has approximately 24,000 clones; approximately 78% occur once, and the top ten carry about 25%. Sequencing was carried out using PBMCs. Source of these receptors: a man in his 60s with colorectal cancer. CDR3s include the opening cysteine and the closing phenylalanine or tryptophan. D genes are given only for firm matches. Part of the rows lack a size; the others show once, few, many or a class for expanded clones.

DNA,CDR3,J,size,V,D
TGTGCCACCAGTGATTTGGGGCAGGGCGCAGATACGCAGTATTTT,CATSDLGQGADTQYF,TRBJ2-3,-,TRBV24-1,-
TGTGCCAGCTCACCACGGGCAGACCAGGGGAACACTGAAGCTTTCTTT,CASSPRADQGNTEAFF,TRBJ1-1,-,TRBV18,-
TGTGCCAGCAGCACCCGAGGAGGTAATTCACCCCTCCACTTT,CASSTRGGNSPLHF,TRBJ1-6,-,TRBV5-5,-
TGTGCCATCAGTGACGGTAGTTCTGGGGCCAACGTCCTGACTTTC,CAISDGSSGANVLTF,TRBJ2-6,-,TRBV10-3,-
TGTGCCAGCAGCCCGGGACCTAACTATGGCTACACCTTC,CASSPGPNYGYTF,TRBJ1-2,once,TRBV27,-
TGTGCCAGTAGTAAACGGACTAGCGGGGGGGAAAGCTCCTACAATGAGCAGTTCTTC,CASSKRTSGGESSYNEQFF,TRBJ2-1,few,TRBV19,TRBD2
TGTGCCAGCAGAGACGGTAGCGGGGGTAACAATGAGCAGTTCTTC,CASRDGSGGNNEQFF,TRBJ2-1,-,TRBV6-5,TRBD2
TGTGCCAGCAGTGCCGGCCCAACGATAATCTACAATGAGCAGTTCTTC,CASSAGPTIIYNEQFF,TRBJ2-1,-,TRBV6-4,-
TGTGCCATCAGCATGCTAGCGGGGGGCTACAATGAGCAGTTCTTC,CAISMLAGGYNEQFF,TRBJ2-1,-,TRBV10-3,TRBD2
TGTGCCAGCAGTCCCGGGGGAAGGGGCGTTCATAGCAATCAGCCCCAGCATTTT,CASSPGGRGVHSNQPQHF,TRBJ1-5,few,TRBV6-6,-
TGTCCTGGGAGCACCTCAATACCCGGGACAGGGGACGCCAAACTAGCCAAAAACATTCAGTACTTC,CPGSTSIPGTGDAKLAKNIQYF,TRBJ2-4,-,TRBV22-1,-
TGTGCCAGCAGCCAGGACTGGGACAGCTTCTCACCCCTCCACTTT,CASSQDWDSFSPLHF,TRBJ1-6,-,TRBV14,TRBD1
TGCAGCGTCGCTACCGGGGGAGAGACCCAGTACTTC,CSVATGGETQYF,TRBJ2-5,-,TRBV29-1,-
TGTGCCAGCAGCTTGACGGCAGGGGTTACTGGAAACACCATATATTTT,CASSLTAGVTGNTIYF,TRBJ1-3,few,TRBV7-9,-
TGCGCCAGCAGCTTCCAGGGAGGGAATATGAACACTGAAGCTTTCTTT,CASSFQGGNMNTEAFF,TRBJ1-1,-,TRBV5-1,-
TGCAGTGCTAGTGGGCTGACGAACACTGAAGCTTTCTTT,CSASGLTNTEAFF,TRBJ1-1,-,TRBV20-1,-
TGTGCCACCAGTGATTTCGCCGGTCGGGAGGATGGGGAGACCCAGTACTTC,CATSDFAGREDGETQYF,TRBJ2-5,-,TRBV24-1,TRBD2
TGTGCCAGCAGGGAAGCCCCGGGTAGCAATCAGCCCCAGCATTTT,CASREAPGSNQPQHF,TRBJ1-5,-,TRBV2,-
TGTGCCAGCAGCGCTATTACAGAGGAATACCAGCCCCAGCATTTT,CASSAITEEYQPQHF,TRBJ1-5,once,TRBV7-9,-
TGTGCCAGCAGCTTGGGGGCAGCTCTCCCCGGGGAGCTGTTTTTT,CASSLGAALPGELFF,TRBJ2-2,-,TRBV5-6,-
TGTGCCAGCGGGACAGACAGGGAGCGGGGGTGGATCGGGGCCAACGTCCTGACTTTC,CASGTDRERGWIGANVLTF,TRBJ2-6,large,TRBV7-9,-
TGTGCCAGCAGTTTCCCCGAGGGAAGGGTGAAACTGTTTTTT,CASSFPEGRVKLFF,TRBJ1-4,-,TRBV6-2/TRBV6-3,-
TGCGCCAGCAGCAAAGGGACTAGCGGGGGCGTAGGCACAGATACGCAGTATTTT,CASSKGTSGGVGTDTQYF,TRBJ2-3,-,TRBV5-1,TRBD2
TGTGCCAGCAGCGGCCGGGGGCTTCATTCACCCCTCCACTTT,CASSGRGLHSPLHF,TRBJ1-6,-,TRBV9,-
TGCGCCAGCAGGGACGAACCCTCCATAGGGGAAGCTTTCTTT,CASRDEPSIGEAFF,TRBJ1-1,-,TRBV5-1,-
TGTGCCAGCTCACCTAAACAGGGAGATCACACTGAAGCTTTCTTT,CASSPKQGDHTEAFF,TRBJ1-1,-,TRBV18,-
TGTGCCAGCAGCAAAGTCGACAGTTTTCGAAACACCATATATTTT,CASSKVDSFRNTIYF,TRBJ1-3,-,TRBV21-1,-
TGTGCCAGCAGCTTAAGGGGGACGGATGGCTACACCTTC,CASSLRGTDGYTF,TRBJ1-2,-,TRBV11-3,-
TGTGCCAGCACCACACGCCCCGGCACCGGGGAGCTGTTTTTT,CASTTRPGTGELFF,TRBJ2-2,-,TRBV6-4,-
TGTGCCACCAGCAGAGCAGGCTCTAATGAAAAACTGTTTTTT,CATSRAGSNEKLFF,TRBJ1-4,-,TRBV15,-
TGTGCCACCAGCCCCCTGGGAAATGAGCAGTTCTTC,CATSPLGNEQFF,TRBJ2-1,-,TRBV15,-
TGTGCCAGCAGCTCTAGGGGGGGGTCCACTGAAGCTTTCTTT,CASSSRGGSTEAFF,TRBJ1-1,-,TRBV5-4,-
TGTGCCAGCAGCTTAGCGTCGTACGGGGGAGCTGAAGCTTTCTTT,CASSLASYGGAEAFF,TRBJ1-1,once,TRBV7-6,-
TGCGCCAGCAGTGAGTATCCAGGGAACACTGAAGCTTTCTTT,CASSEYPGNTEAFF,TRBJ1-1,-,TRBV10-1,-
TGTGCCAGCAGTTACTCACAGGGGACTGAAGCTTTCTTT,CASSYSQGTEAFF,TRBJ1-1,-,TRBV6-5,TRBD1
TGTGCCAGCAGCCAAGTGGAGAGCGGGGGGGCAGATACGCAGTATTTT,CASSQVESGGADTQYF,TRBJ2-3,-,TRBV14,TRBD2
TGTGCCAGCAGCGGAGGGGGGGCCCCAAAAGGCACCGGGGAGCTGTTTTTT,CASSGGGAPKGTGELFF,TRBJ2-2,-,TRBV7-9,-
TGTGCCAGCTCTAAGTGGACTTCAAGCACAGATACGCAGTATTTT,CASSKWTSSTDTQYF,TRBJ2-3,few,TRBV9,-
TGTGCCAGCAGCCAAGATGGGGCAGACTTCAACTATGGCTACACCTTC,CASSQDGADFNYGYTF,TRBJ1-2,few,TRBV3-1/TRBV3-2,-
TGTGCCACCAGCAGAGATCTAGGGGATCGTGAGCAGTTCTTC,CATSRDLGDREQFF,TRBJ2-1,-,TRBV15,-
TGTGCCAGCAGTTACATAAGCGGTTCCTACAATGAGCAGTTCTTC,CASSYISGSYNEQFF,TRBJ2-1,few,TRBV6-6,-
TGCGCCAGCAGCGAAACCTGGGGGTCCGGGGAGCTGTTTTTT,CASSETWGSGELFF,TRBJ2-2,medium-sized,TRBV4-1,-
TGCAGCGTTGTCCAAGCGGGCAGAGGAACAGATACGCAGTATTTT,CSVVQAGRGTDTQYF,TRBJ2-3,-,TRBV29-1,-
TGTGCCAGCAGTCCGGGCCCCCCCAACACCATATATTTT,CASSPGPPNTIYF,TRBJ1-3,once,TRBV6-5,-
TGTGCCAGCCGAGACGGGGACAATGAGCAGTTCTTC,CASRDGDNEQFF,TRBJ2-1,-,TRBV6-5,-
TGTGCCAGCTCACCGCCTCAAGCAGGGGGCCTCACCTACGAGCAGTACTTC,CASSPPQAGGLTYEQYF,TRBJ2-7,-,TRBV18,TRBD1
TGTGCCATCAGAGCCGGACAGGGAGGGTTTGGCTACACCTTC,CAIRAGQGGFGYTF,TRBJ1-2,-,TRBV10-3,TRBD1
TGTGCCAGCAGCTCAGACTCGGGCGGGGAGACCCAGTACTTC,CASSSDSGGETQYF,TRBJ2-5,-,TRBV7-2,-
TGTGCCAGCAGCTTGGAGGAACGGGCTATGAACACTGAAGCTTTCTTT,CASSLEERAMNTEAFF,TRBJ1-1,-,TRBV5-5,-
TGTGCCAGCAGCTTTGATTGGGGGGGCTCCTACAATGAGCAGTTCTTC,CASSFDWGGSYNEQFF,TRBJ2-1,-,TRBV5-4,TRBD2
TGTGCCAGCAGTTCTCAACAGGGTTTGACTGAAGCTTTCTTT,CASSSQQGLTEAFF,TRBJ1-1,-,TRBV6-7,-
TGTGCCAGCAGCATTGGGACAGTTTCCGCCCATGGCTACACCTTC,CASSIGTVSAHGYTF,TRBJ1-2,-,TRBV7-9,TRBD1
TGTGCCAGCAGCCCAAGGGGACAGGCGGCGAACACTGAAGCTTTCTTT,CASSPRGQAANTEAFF,TRBJ1-1,-,TRBV7-9,TRBD1